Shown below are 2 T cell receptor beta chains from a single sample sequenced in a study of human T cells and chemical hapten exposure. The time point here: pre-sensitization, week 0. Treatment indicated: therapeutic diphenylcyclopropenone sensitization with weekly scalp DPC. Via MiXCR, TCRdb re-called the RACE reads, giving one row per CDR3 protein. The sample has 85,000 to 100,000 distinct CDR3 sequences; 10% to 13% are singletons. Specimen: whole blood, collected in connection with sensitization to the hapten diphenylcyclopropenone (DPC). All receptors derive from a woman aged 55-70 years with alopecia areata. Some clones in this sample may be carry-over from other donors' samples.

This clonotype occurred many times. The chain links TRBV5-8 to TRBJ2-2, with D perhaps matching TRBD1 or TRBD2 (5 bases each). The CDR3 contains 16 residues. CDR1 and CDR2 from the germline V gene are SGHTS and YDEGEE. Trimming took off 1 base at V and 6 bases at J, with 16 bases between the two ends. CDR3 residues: CASSLRPPGDAGELFF. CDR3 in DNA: TGTGCCAGCAGCTTGAGGCCGCCTGGGGACGCCGGGGAGCTGTTTTTT.

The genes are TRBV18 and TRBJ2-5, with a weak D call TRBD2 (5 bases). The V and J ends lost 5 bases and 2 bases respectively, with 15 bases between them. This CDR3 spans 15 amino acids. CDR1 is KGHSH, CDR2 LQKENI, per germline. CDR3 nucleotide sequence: TGTGCCAGCTCATCACGAAGCGGAGCGCAAGAGACCCAGTACTTC. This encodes CASSSRSGAQETQYF. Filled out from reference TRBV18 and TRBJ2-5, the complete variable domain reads NAGVMQNPRHLVRRRGQEARLRCSPMKGHSHVYWYRQLPEEGLKFMVYLQKENIIDESGMPKERFSAEFPKEGPSILRIQQVVRGDSAAYFCASSSRSGAQETQYFGPGTRLLVL.